This T cell receptor beta chain was obtained from a study of CD8 T cells in ankylosing spondylitis (TCRdb year 2017). At the level of the whole study: The study profiled T cell receptor beta repertoires in healthy donors and ankylosing spondylitis patients to find disease-linked TCR variants. Samples of peripheral blood were taken, and for ankylosing spondylitis patients, synovial fluid was collected as well. The full study cohort comprised about 24 ankylosing spondylitis patients and about 110 healthy donors.

This clonotype was seen repeatedly, ten times or more. Its recognized antigen is unknown. Qualities for individual bases were not recorded, and no much larger clone is one base off. Summary of the overall study and its limitations: Blood from ankylosing spondylitis patients appeared to be characterized by a TCR beta motif made up of several highly homologous amino acid variants. According to the report, matched synovial fluid samples from ankylosing spondylitis patients were significantly enriched for the disease-linked clones. The disease-linked clones had a CD8+ phenotype and were found at relatively low frequencies in peripheral blood. Some motif variants were previously reported in synovial fluid and blood of reactive arthritis patients, suggesting common disease-initiation mechanisms.

The germline V gene (reference sequence) yields DFQATT for CDR1 and SNEGSKA for CDR2. The CDR3 runs 17 amino acids, cysteine and phenylalanine included. The only DNA kept is the CDR3, 51 bases in frame from the first base. The V and J ends are trimmed by 0 bases and 4 bases, leaving 21 bases between them. Sequencing was carried out with an Illumina HiSeq 2500. Quantitative 5'-RACE with molecular barcodes was the method used to prepare the TCR beta libraries. Processing in the source paper ran as follows. A new computational method, built on a probabilistic model of VDJ rearrangement, was used to identify disease-linked TCR variants. TCRdb handled the public reads itself, with Q25 trimming in fastp and clone calling in MiXCR, and kept productive beta chains. Entries that share a CDR3 protein sequence are merged under the most common genes and DNA. The authors' filters were not applied to this entry. The sample table holds roughly 90,000 distinct CDR3 sequences, of which roughly 9% were seen once. The ten largest clones represent about 30% of the sample.

Sequencing input: blood, either unsorted or a sorted T cell fraction (not recorded which). The chain was built from TRBV20-1 and TRBJ1-2; perhaps TRBD1 is the D gene, with 5 bases matching. The receptor was derived from a male donor with ankylosing spondylitis. Here the CDR3 is given as CSARDKRGQGLGYGYTF. The DNA sequence reads TGCAGTGCTAGAGATAAAAGAGGCCAGGGACTTGGCTATGGCTACACCTTC.